Below, one T cell receptor beta chain is given with its context. Its matching antigen is unknown. Single viable CD3+CD4+CD8-CD45RO+ cells were sorted as the memory CD4+ T cells. CMV serostatus came from serum IgG against pp150, pp28, p38, p52. CD4+ T cells were isolated by positive magnetic selection. The entry originates in a study of memory CD4+ T cells and cytomegalovirus serostatus. At the level of the study: Healthy Belgian adult donors included roughly ten CMV-positive and 20 to 30 CMV-negative people.

The assay was immunoSEQ multiplex PCR, and TCRdb's table has in-frame clones only and misses some. The sample lists about 75,000 clones, 60% to 80% seen once, with 2.5% to 3% in the top ten. The germline V gene has CDR1 SNHLY and CDR2 FYNNEI. V was pared by 0 bases and J by 4 bases, with 4 bases between. This CDR3 contains 12 residues. Study findings and constraints: CD4+ memory repertoires contained about 40% of the 164 reported CMV TCRbeta sequences.

The sequence came from an adult in good health and CMV-seropositive. The sequenced material came from memory CD4+ T cells from blood. The chain has TRBV2 and TRBJ2-7; no clear D gene. This CDR3 is CASSEARYEQYV. Written as DNA, the CDR3 is TGTGCCAGCAGTGAAGCTAGGTACGAGCAGTACGTC.